The 32 T cell receptor beta chains listed next were all sequenced from one sample in a study of blood T cell repertoires in COVID-19. The protocol was immunoSEQ multiplex PCR, while the TCRdb copy is restricted to in-frame clones and leaves out a portion. The table shows some 130,000 clones, with around 86% occurring only once. Sequenced: peripheral blood. These receptors were taken from a woman in her 70s with COVID-19, enrolled during active disease.

This chain's CDR3 is CASSYSGTTFYEQYF. The CDR3 bases are TGTGCCAGCAGTTACAGCGGGACAACGTTCTACGAGCAGTACTTC. The chain recombines TRBV6-5 with TRBJ2-7, with a possible D match to TRBD2 (7 bases). Germline V lookup: CDR1 MNHEY, CDR2 SVGAGI. The ends were cut back, 2 bases at V and 3 bases at J, with 14 bases in the middle. This CDR3 contains 15 residues.

This chain links TRBV30 with TRBJ2-1; 9 bases are shared with TRBD2. The CDR3 length is 15 residues. Looked up from germline, CDR1 is GTSNPN and CDR2 is SVGIG (reference sequence). J lost 4 bases, V lost 2 bases, and 6 bases had no gene match. Here the CDR3 reads CAWSWSSGAYNEQFF. The CDR3 DNA is TGTGCCTGGAGTTGGTCTAGCGGGGCTTACAATGAGCAGTTCTTC.

V is TRBV5-1 and J is TRBJ1-2; D not resolved. The CDR3 loop spans 15 amino acids. The germline gives CDR1 SGHRS, CDR2 YFSETQ. V was clipped by 1 base and J by 0 bases, with 10 bases between them. The CDR3 loop reads CASSLMPETNYGYTF. The CDR3 bases are TGCGCCAGCAGCTTGATGCCAGAAACTAACTATGGCTACACCTTC.

This clone came up once. This rearrangement joins TRBV5-5 to TRBJ1-6; D is unclear. The CDR3 covers 16 residues. Germline CDR1 is SGHKS and CDR2 is YYEKEE (reference sequence). V lost 0 bases and J lost 0, with 7 bases in between. CDR3 region: CASSLARSSYNSPLHF. The CDR3 DNA reads TGTGCCAGCAGCTTGGCTAGGAGCTCCTATAATTCACCCCTCCACTTT.

As for this clone: Within the sample, other DNA sequences also encode this same CDR3. The rearrangement joins TRBV5-4 to TRBJ2-7, with TRBD1 identical over 8 bases. Germline CDR1 SGHNT, CDR2 YYREEE (reference sequence). The CDR3 extends over 15 amino acids. Unmatched junction bases numbered 8, after V lost 4 bases and J lost 2 bases. The CDR3 sequence: CASSLDRGQTYEQYF. CDR3 sequence (DNA): TGTGCCAGCAGCCTAGACAGGGGACAAACCTACGAGCAGTACTTC.

The chain carries TRBV5-1 and TRBJ2-5; 8 bases fit TRBD1. The V segment lost 2 bases and the J segment 4 bases; nucleotides outside the gene matches: 1. This CDR3 comprises 13 residues. Germline CDR1 SGHRS, CDR2 YFSETQ. The CDR3: CASSFGQGETQYF. CDR3 in DNA: TGCGCCAGCAGCTTTGGACAGGGAGAGACCCAGTACTTC.

This chain uses TRBV29-1 with TRBJ1-2, with 7 bases identical to TRBD1. Trimming cost V 4 bases and J 0 bases; bases outside gene matches: 2. Germline CDR1 SQVTM, CDR2 ANQGSEA. CDR3 length equals 13 residues. The CDR3 region is CSVATGANYGYTF. The CDR3 region has the DNA TGCAGCGTTGCCACAGGGGCTAACTATGGCTACACCTTC.

The chain links TRBV9 to TRBJ2-5; D may be TRBD1 (5 bases). CDR1 and CDR2 from the germline V gene are SGDLS and YYNGEE. Trimming cost V 8 bases and J 1 base, with 12 bases left between them. The CDR3 has 13 amino acids. For the CDR3, the DNA is TGTGCCAGTGCGTGGGGCACCCAAGAGACCCAGTACTTC. It is translated as CASAWGTQETQYF. Using reference TRBV9 and TRBJ2-5 for the parts outside the CDR3, the full variable domain is DSGVTQTPKHLITATGQRVTLRCSPRSGDLSVYWYQQSLDQGLQFLIQYYNGEERAKGNILERFSAQQFPDLHSELNLSSLELGDSALYFCASAWGTQETQYFGPGTRLLVL.

This chain links TRBV6-5 with TRBJ1-6; D is perhaps TRBD1 (5 bases). Germline CDR1 is MNHEY and CDR2 is SVGAGI. Between the trimmed V and J ends, which lost 10 bases and 0 bases, there was a span of 13 bases. This CDR3 spans 15 amino acids. As DNA, the CDR3 is TGTGCCACCTCGGGGGGGAGCTCCTATAATTCACCCCTCCACTTT. This encodes CATSGGSSYNSPLHF.

This clone was counted a few times. V gene TRBV6-5 combines with J gene TRBJ2-2; maybe TRBD1 (5 bases). CDR3 length: 14 amino acids. Between the trimmed V and J ends, which lost 2 bases and 4 bases, there was a span of 8 bases. Germline-derived CDR1 and CDR2 are MNHEY and SVGAGI. The CDR3 nucleotides read TGTGCCAGCAGTTACCGCAGGGCCACCGGGGAGCTGTTTTTT. Protein sequence: CASSYRRATGELFF.

The CDR3 nucleotides are TGTGCCAGCAGCTTGGCGGGAGGATGGGGTCAGCCCCAGCATTTT. Translation: CASSLAGGWGQPQHF. The chain joins TRBV5-6 to TRBJ1-5; D is undetermined. V dropped 0 bases and J dropped 6 bases, with 13 bases sitting between them. CDR3 length: 15 residues. Germline assignment: CDR1 SGHDT and CDR2 YYEEEE.

This clone was counted a few times. The chain uses TRBV9 and TRBJ2-1, with 9 bases that match TRBD1. The germline CDR1 and CDR2 sequences are SGDLS and YYNGEE. J was trimmed by 4 bases and V by 0 bases; bases with no gene match: 2. The length of the CDR3 is 15 residues. CDR3: CASSVVGQGYNEQFF. The CDR3 DNA reads as TGTGCCAGCAGCGTAGTCGGACAGGGGTACAATGAGCAGTTCTTC.

V and J are TRBV15 and TRBJ1-6; 9 bases agree with TRBD1. V dropped 5 bases and J dropped 9; count of bases not matched to a gene: 5. The CDR3 consists of 14 residues. CDR1 is LNHNV and CDR2 is YYDKDF in the germline V gene (reference sequence). The CDR3 region has the DNA TGTGCCACCAGCGGACAGGGGTACCGTTCACCCCTCCACTTT. Translated, it gives CATSGQGYRSPLHF. Full variable domain (rest looked up from reference TRBV15 and TRBJ1-6): DAMVIQNPRYQVTQFGKPVTLSCSQTLNHNVMYWYQQKSSQAPKLLFHYYDKDFNNEADTPDNFQSRRPNTSFCFLDIRSPGLGDTAMYLCATSGQGYRSPLHFGNGTRLTVT.

This clone came up once. The chain uses TRBV3-1 (or the pseudogene TRBV3-2) and TRBJ2-7; 8 bases agree with TRBD1. The CDR3 loop spans 16 amino acids. Per the germline V gene, CDR1 is LGHDT and CDR2 is YNNKEL (reference sequence). Trimming took 0 bases from V and 0 from J; bases not matched to a gene: 4. CDR3 in DNA: TGTGCCAGCAGCCAAGATCGACAGGGGTACTCCTACGAGCAGTACTTC. This translates into CASSQDRQGYSYEQYF.

The genes are TRBV20-1 and TRBJ2-3; 8 bases align to TRBD2. CDR3 length: 16 residues. CDR1 DFQATT and CDR2 SNEGSKA come from the germline V gene (reference sequence). V lost 3 bases and J lost 2; bases outside the gene matches: 10. CDR3 DNA: TGCAGTGCTAGTCCAGCGGGGGTTTCCCTCACAGATACGCAGTATTTT. Protein: CSASPAGVSLTDTQYF.

The chain couples TRBV14 to TRBJ1-2; the match to TRBD1 covers 8 bases. The CDR3 contains 18 residues. Germline assignment: CDR1 SGHDN and CDR2 FVKESK. Germline trimming cut 5 bases from V and 3 bases from J; bases unmatched to any gene: 17. In DNA form, the CDR3 reads TGTGCCAGCAGCGCAGCTCGGACAGGGCCGGGCTTTGACTATGGCTACACCTTC. This gives the protein CASSAARTGPGFDYGYTF.

This clone was found once. This sequence joins TRBV9 and TRBJ1-6; TRBD1 is a possible D gene (6 bases). Germline CDR1 SGDLS, CDR2 YYNGEE. The CDR3 runs 15 residues. The germline V and J ends were trimmed by 2 bases and 5 bases, with 11 bases remaining between them. CDR3 in amino acids: CASSVLQGDNSPLHF. The CDR3, as DNA: TGTGCCAGCAGCGTGTTACAGGGAGATAATTCACCCCTCCACTTT. Full variable domain (rest looked up from reference TRBV9 and TRBJ1-6): DSGVTQTPKHLITATGQRVTLRCSPRSGDLSVYWYQQSLDQGLQFLIQYYNGEERAKGNILERFSAQQFPDLHSELNLSSLELGDSALYFCASSVLQGDNSPLHFGNGTRLTVT.

J is TRBJ1-1 and V is TRBV5-5; D perhaps matches TRBD1 (5 bases). Germline CDR1 and CDR2: SGHKS and YYEKEE (reference sequence). Deletions cut 5 bases from V and 4 bases from J, with 15 bases between. The CDR3 contains 14 residues. The CDR3 region has the DNA TGTGCCAGCAGTTCCAGGGTTCGTGGCACTGAAGCTTTCTTT. Translating gives CASSSRVRGTEAFF.

V and J are TRBV28 and TRBJ1-5; 11 bases match TRBD1. CDR3 length: 18 amino acids. Germline loops: CDR1 MDHEN, CDR2 SYDVKM. V lost 2 bases to trimming and J lost 1 base; unmatched junction nucleotides: 7. The chain's CDR3 is CASSLRRGQGVSNQPQHF. CDR3 bases: TGTGCCAGCAGTTTAAGGCGGGGACAGGGGGTAAGCAATCAGCCCCAGCATTTT.

J is TRBJ1-2 and V is TRBV29-1; 11 nucleotides match TRBD1. J was trimmed by 12 bases and V by 3 bases; bases with no gene match: 6. The CDR3 extends over 12 amino acids. Germline V gives CDR1 SQVTM, CDR2 ANQGSEA. The CDR3 here is CSVDPGTGGNTF. Here the CDR3 DNA reads TGCAGCGTTGATCCTGGGACAGGGGGAAACACCTTC.

The chain employs TRBV7-2 and TRBJ1-1; no reliable D call. Germline V gene data show CDR1 as SGHTA and CDR2 as FQGNSA. Between the trimmed V and J ends, which lost 1 base and 8 bases, there was a span of 14 bases. The CDR3 length is 14 residues. CDR3: CASSLVGRGGEAFF. DNA for the CDR3: TGTGCCAGCAGCTTAGTCGGGCGGGGAGGAGAAGCTTTCTTT.

The rearrangement joins TRBV7-3 to TRBJ2-3; a weak D match, TRBD2 (5 bases). The CDR3 has 13 amino acids. Trimming took 2 bases from V and 5 from J, leaving 8 bases between them. Germline V gene data show CDR1 as SGHTA and CDR2 as FQGTGA. CDR3 coding DNA: TGTGCCAGCAGCTTAGACTACAGAGATACGCAGTATTTT. The encoded protein is CASSLDYRDTQYF.

In nucleotides, the CDR3 is TGTGCCAGCAGCTTACAGGGTCGCAATCAGCCCCAGCATTTT. Protein sequence: CASSLQGRNQPQHF. This chain links TRBV12-1 with TRBJ1-5; whether TRBD1, the table's D call, matches the DNA was not checked. TRBV12-1 is shown as a pseudogene. CDR3 length equals 14 residues.

The J gene is TRBJ2-2, the V gene TRBV24-1, with a possible D match to TRBD1 (5 bases). Looked up from germline, CDR1 is KGHDR and CDR2 is SFDVKD. V was clipped by 5 bases and J by 5 bases, with 8 bases between them. The CDR3 sequence is 13 residues long. This chain's CDR3 is CATSGQGTGELFF. DNA of the CDR3: TGTGCCACCAGTGGCCAGGGTACCGGGGAGCTGTTTTTT.

The chain has TRBV5-1 and TRBJ2-2, with D possibly being TRBD2 (6 bases). CDR1 is SGHRS, CDR2 YFSETQ, per germline. The CDR3 has 15 amino acids. With 1 base removed from V and 4 bases from J, the gap between germline ends came to 11 bases. CDR3 amino acids: CASSLTGERTGELFF. In nucleotides, the CDR3 is TGCGCCAGCAGCTTGACGGGGGAACGCACCGGGGAGCTGTTTTTT.

CDR3 sequence: CASTVNSNYGYTF. In DNA form, the CDR3 reads TGTGCCAGCACAGTCAATTCTAACTATGGCTACACCTTC. The chain links TRBV28 to TRBJ1-2, with D unresolved. Germline CDR1 and CDR2: MDHEN and SYDVKM. The CDR3 runs to 13 residues. Trimming took off 7 bases at V and 0 bases at J, with 9 bases between the two ends.

The rearrangement links TRBV6-5 to TRBJ1-1, with a weak D call TRBD1 (6 bases). Germline V CDR1 and CDR2: MNHEY, SVGAGI. Trimming removed 2 bases at V and 0 bases at J, with 13 bases between. The CDR3 spans 16 residues. The CDR3 region is CASSYHVGGMNTEAFF. For the CDR3, the DNA is TGTGCCAGCAGTTACCACGTAGGGGGAATGAACACTGAAGCTTTCTTT.

This clone appeared many times. The rearrangement joins TRBV29-1 to TRBJ1-3; the match to TRBD1 covers 7 bases. Germline CDR1 is SQVTM and CDR2 is ANQGSEA. The CDR3 totals 15 residues. V lost 5 bases to trimming and J lost 0 bases; unmatched junction nucleotides: 7. The CDR3: CSVLDRALSGNTIYF. The CDR3 DNA is TGCAGCGTTCTCGACAGGGCCCTCTCTGGAAACACCATATATTTT.

The chain links TRBV7-8 to TRBJ2-5; weak D call: TRBD1 (5 bases). This CDR3 comprises 18 residues. V was cut by 4 bases and J by 2 bases, with 23 bases left in between. Germline V gives CDR1 SGHVS, CDR2 FQNEAQ. CDR3 DNA: TGTGCCAGCAGCTCAAAGCCCAACCGACAGCTCTTTCAAGAGACCCAGTACTTC. It is translated as CASSSKPNRQLFQETQYF.

The chain couples TRBV2 to TRBJ1-2, with D tentatively TRBD1 (6 bases). This CDR3 region has 12 residues. The V gene lost 6 bases and the J gene lost 5 bases, with 10 bases spanning the gap. The germline gives CDR1 SNHLY, CDR2 FYNNEI. DNA of the CDR3: TGTGCCAGCAGGTCAGGGGAATATGGCTACACCTTC. This encodes CASRSGEYGYTF.

Only a few counts were recorded for this clone. This chain joins TRBV10-3 and TRBJ1-5; weak D call: TRBD1 (6 bases). Trimming took 2 bases from V and 7 from J, leaving 15 bases between them. The germline gives CDR1 ENHRY, CDR2 SYGVKD. The CDR3 covers 15 residues. The CDR3 DNA is TGTGCCATCAGTGAGGACCGGGGGGCAGGACAGCCCCAGCATTTT. It yields the protein CAISEDRGAGQPQHF.

The chain carries TRBV20-1 and TRBJ1-6; D gene uncertain. V was trimmed by 3 bases and J by 6 bases, leaving 12 bases between them. The CDR3 sequence is 14 residues long. CDR1 and CDR2 (germline): DFQATT, SNEGSKA (reference sequence). CDR3: CSASEGRGNSPLHF. In DNA, the CDR3 is TGCAGTGCTAGTGAGGGTCGAGGTAATTCACCCCTCCACTTT.